The clone carrying this TCR beta chain came up once. The antigen is not known. PCR primers comprised 60 Vbeta and 13 Jbeta primers. Libraries were prepared by immunoSEQ multiplex PCR; TCRdb keeps only in-frame clonotypes and omits some of them. The sample holds about 140,000 clones, about three quarters seen once. The sample comes from a study of cytomegalovirus exposure and HLA in healthy donors. Findings of the study overall: Later work associated 16,951 TCR beta sequences with HLA alleles at 0.05 false discovery rate. Reports indicate that TCR beta sequences accurately predicted the HLA-A and HLA-B alleles of most subjects. Most TCR beta V segments were productive about 87% or about 30% of the time in an earlier analysis.

The receptor was isolated from a young man in good health and CMV-seronegative. Source material: PBMCs.

CDR3 residues: CASSPAVVEHEQFF. The CDR3 DNA reads TGTGCCAGCAGCCCAGCGGTTGTGGAACATGAGCAGTTCTTC. The V gene is TRBV7-6, the J gene TRBJ2-1; the D gene is possibly TRBD2 (5 bases). The length of the CDR3 is 14 residues. The V and J ends lost 5 bases and 8 bases respectively, with 16 bases between them. Germline V gives CDR1 SGHVS, CDR2 FNYEAQ.